These 25 T cell receptor beta chains came from one sample sequenced in a study of CD8+ T cells in alopecia areata. Sequencing used cDNA as its template, made by extracting RNA and reverse transcribing it. TCRdb's table, derived via immunoSEQ multiplex PCR, lists solely in-frame clones and lacks some. This sample has just over 30,000 clones, with approximately 60% found just once. Sequences were obtained from NKG2D-high CD8+ T cells sorted from blood. The receptor set was obtained from a human donor with alopecia areata.

The V and J genes are TRBV28 and TRBJ2-5, with 10 bases matching TRBD2. The CDR3 is 15 residues long. Germline V gene sequence: CDR1 MDHEN, CDR2 SYDVKM. After removal of 10 bases from V and 2 bases from J, the junction contained 10 bases not matched to a gene. The CDR3, as DNA: TGTGCCACCCTACCTAGCGGGGGACTGCAAGAGACCCAGTACTTC. Translating gives CATLPSGGLQETQYF.

V and J are TRBV6-5 and TRBJ2-4; 8 nucleotides line up with TRBD1. Per germline, CDR1 MNHEY and CDR2 SVGAGI. J lost 0 bases, V lost 8 bases, and 3 bases had no gene match. This CDR3 has 14 residues. In DNA, the CDR3 is TGTGCCAGCGCGGACAGGGTAGCCAAAAACATTCAGTACTTC. Encoded protein: CASADRVAKNIQYF.

The V and J genes are TRBV6-5 and TRBJ1-5; TRBD1 agrees at 8 bases. Losses at the gene ends were 5 bases for V and 3 bases for J; bases not matched to a gene: 6. The germline V gene has CDR1 MNHEY and CDR2 SVGAGI. This CDR3 has 15 residues. CDR3 in DNA: TGTGCCAGCAGTCGACAGGGGCTCACCAATCAGCCCCAGCATTTT. Translation gives CASSRQGLTNQPQHF.

Turning to this clone: The same CDR3 also results from other DNA sequences found in this sample. The CDR3 region is CASSLGDYYEQYF. As DNA, the CDR3 is TGCGCCAGCAGCTTGGGTGATTACTACGAGCAGTACTTC. J is TRBJ2-7 and V is TRBV5-1; D uncertain. Germline V gene lookup returns CDR1 SGHRS and CDR2 YFSETQ. The V gene lost 0 bases and the J gene lost 3 bases, with 7 bases spanning the gap. The CDR3 has 13 residues.

V usage is TRBV19 and J usage is TRBJ2-1; the match to TRBD1 covers 7 bases. The CDR3 spans 14 residues. With V trimmed by 4 bases and J by 8 bases, 8 bases remained unmatched. Germline CDR1 reads LNHDA; CDR2 reads SQIVND (reference sequence). The CDR3 DNA reads TGTGCCAGTAGTACTACGACAGGGTGGGATGAGCAGTTCTTC. Translation: CASSTTTGWDEQFF.

V is TRBV7-2 and J is TRBJ2-5, with a tentative D call TRBD2 (5 bases). Trimming cost V 2 bases and J 3 bases, with 7 bases left between them. The CDR3 extends over 13 amino acids. The germline gives CDR1 SGHTA, CDR2 FQGNSA. The CDR3 DNA sequence: TGTGCCAGCAGCTTACCCGGGGAAGAGACCCAGTACTTC. Its protein product is CASSLPGEETQYF.

This sequence joins TRBV19 and TRBJ2-1; D uncertain. V was clipped by 9 bases and J by 0 bases, with 9 bases between them. Germline assignment: CDR1 LNHDA and CDR2 SQIVND (reference sequence). The CDR3 totals 13 residues. The CDR3, as DNA: TGTGCCAGCGGTTGGCCCTCCTACAATGAGCAGTTCTTC. It yields the protein CASGWPSYNEQFF. The full variable domain, with the rest looked up from reference TRBV19 and TRBJ2-1, is DGGITQSPKYLFRKEGQNVTLSCEQNLNHDAMYWYRQDPGQGLRLIYYSQIVNDFQKGDIAEGYSVSREKKESFPLTVTSAQKNPTAFYLCASGWPSYNEQFFGPGTRLTVL.

The rearrangement links TRBV7-9 to TRBJ2-2; 7 bases are a match to TRBD1. V dropped 5 bases and J dropped 1; count of bases not matched to a gene: 7. The CDR3 runs to 16 residues. CDR1 SEHNR and CDR2 FQNEAQ come from the germline V gene (reference sequence). CDR3 nucleotide sequence: TGTGCCAGCAGCCCCCGTCGGACAGGGAACACCGGGGAGCTGTTTTTT. Its protein is CASSPRRTGNTGELFF.

In this sample, this clone turned up a few times. The chain is built from TRBV2 and TRBJ1-2, with TRBD1 matching 9 bases. This CDR3 contains 14 residues. With 10 bases clipped from V and 5 bases from J, the junction kept 11 bases outside the gene matches. Germline-derived CDR1 and CDR2 are SNHLY and FYNNEI. CDR3 amino acids: CANHPGQGFYGYTF. For the CDR3, the DNA is TGTGCCAACCACCCGGGACAGGGTTTTTATGGCTACACCTTC.

The chain combines TRBV28 with TRBJ2-5; a possible D gene is TRBD2 (6 bases). Germline values: CDR1 MDHEN, CDR2 SYDVKM. CDR3 length: 14 residues. Trimming took off 2 bases at V and 4 bases at J, with 11 bases between the two ends. CDR3 in DNA: TGTGCCAGCAGTTTAATTGGGGGAGGAGAGACCCAGTACTTC. Its protein product is CASSLIGGGETQYF. The variable domain in full, with the rest retrieved from reference TRBV28 and TRBJ2-5, is DVKVTQSSRYLVKRTGEKVFLECVQDMDHENMFWYRQDPGLGLRLIYFSYDVKMKEKGDIPEGYSVSREKKERFSLILESASTNQTSMYLCASSLIGGGETQYFGPGTRLLVL.

The rearrangement links TRBV7-9 to TRBJ2-7; D unresolved. This CDR3 region has 14 residues. Trimming pared 0 bases from V and 1 base from J, leaving 7 bases between. Germline CDR1 reads SEHNR; CDR2 reads FQNEAQ (reference sequence). The CDR3 loop reads CASSLAFPSYEQYF. CDR3 sequence (DNA): TGTGCCAGCAGCTTAGCTTTTCCGTCCTACGAGCAGTACTTC.

The chain carries TRBV11-2 and TRBJ2-7, with D uncertain. CDR1 and CDR2 from the germline V gene are SGHAT and FQNNGV. The CDR3 loop spans 12 amino acids. V gave up 4 bases and J gave up 5 bases, with 9 bases separating them. CDR3 DNA: TGTGCCAGCAGCTACTTATCGGACGAGCAGTACTTC. This gives the protein CASSYLSDEQYF. The full variable domain, completed using reference TRBV11-2 and TRBJ2-7, is EAGVAQSPRYKIIEKRQSVAFWCNPISGHATLYWYQQILGQGPKLLIQFQNNGVVDDSQLPKDRFSAERLKGVDSTLKIQPAKLEDSAVYLCASSYLSDEQYFGPGTRLTVT.

This clone has just a few counts. This chain uses TRBV29-1 with TRBJ1-2; 8 bases are a match to TRBD1. The ends lost 1 base at V and 4 bases at J; junction bases unmatched: 8. CDR1 SQVTM and CDR2 ANQGSEA come from the germline V gene. The CDR3 is 15 residues long. For the CDR3, the DNA is TGCAGCGTTGAAGTCCCCAGGGGGCTAAGCTATGGCTACACCTTC. Translated, it gives CSVEVPRGLSYGYTF.

This clone turned up a few times. The chain is built from TRBV25-1 and TRBJ2-7; tentative D call: TRBD2 (6 bases). Germline V gene data show CDR1 as MGHDK and CDR2 as SYGVNS. V gave up 8 bases and J gave up 0 bases, with 11 bases separating them. The CDR3 is made up of 13 amino acids. The CDR3 sequence is CASSAGSSYEQYF. CDR3 coding DNA: TGTGCCAGCTCGGCGGGGAGCTCCTACGAGCAGTACTTC.

This clone has only a few counts. The chain links TRBV2 to TRBJ2-2, with D possibly being TRBD2 (6 bases). Trimming pared 6 bases from V and 1 base from J, leaving 12 bases between. The CDR3 length is 15 residues. From germline, CDR1 is SNHLY and CDR2 FYNNEI. The CDR3 DNA reads as TGTGCCAGCAGCGGTGGGACTGGGAACACCGGGGAGCTGTTTTTT. It is translated as CASSGGTGNTGELFF.

This clone has just a few counts. V and J are TRBV2 and TRBJ1-1; tentative D call: TRBD1 (5 bases). Germline CDR1 and CDR2: SNHLY and FYNNEI. With 2 bases removed from V and 11 bases from J, the gap between germline ends came to 15 bases. The CDR3 loop spans 13 amino acids. Here the CDR3 reads CASSEPGAPGAFF. DNA for the CDR3: TGTGCCAGCAGTGAACCTGGGGCTCCTGGGGCTTTCTTT.

The chain carries TRBV29-1 and TRBJ2-7, with D uncertain. V lost 5 bases, J lost 4 bases, and 9 bases lay in between. The CDR3 totals 11 residues. Per the germline V gene, CDR1 is SQVTM and CDR2 is ANQGSEA. CDR3 nucleotides: TGCAGCGTTTATTTAGAATACGAGCAGTACTTC. It specifies CSVYLEYEQYF.

V gene TRBV5-1 combines with J gene TRBJ2-7; D uncertain. V dropped 2 bases and J dropped 4 bases, with 19 bases sitting between them. Germline CDR1 reads SGHRS; CDR2 reads YFSETQ. This CDR3 comprises 16 residues. This CDR3 reads CASSLNQVGRNYEQYF. In nucleotides, the CDR3 is TGCGCCAGCAGCTTAAACCAGGTCGGGCGAAATTACGAGCAGTACTTC.

The chain combines TRBV5-4 with TRBJ2-1; 9 nucleotides align to TRBD1. Germline trimming cut 2 bases from V and 9 bases from J; bases unmatched to any gene: 6. CDR1 and CDR2 (germline): SGHNT, YYREEE (reference sequence). The CDR3 length is 14 residues. The CDR3 reads CASSFGTGSSEQFF. CDR3 DNA sequence: TGTGCCAGCAGCTTTGGGACAGGGTCCTCTGAGCAGTTCTTC.

The J gene is TRBJ2-1, the V gene TRBV27; D might be TRBD1 (5 bases). The V end lost 10 bases, the J end lost 7 bases, and 17 bases lay between the germline ends. Germline assignment: CDR1 MNHEY and CDR2 SMNVEV (reference sequence). This CDR3 contains 13 residues. The CDR3 protein is CATSGNQGNEQFF. As DNA, the CDR3 is TGTGCCACCTCTGGTAACCAGGGTAATGAGCAGTTCTTC.

The chain joins TRBV7-9 to TRBJ2-5, with 8 bases identical to TRBD1. This CDR3 region has 14 residues. V was pared by 5 bases and J by 4 bases, with 6 bases of the junction left unmatched. The germline V gene encodes CDR1 SEHNR and CDR2 FQNEAQ (reference sequence). The CDR3 region has the DNA TGTGCCAGCAGCGTAAACAGGGGGGCAGAGACCCAGTACTTC. The encoded protein is CASSVNRGAETQYF.

This clone was seen a few times. This rearrangement joins TRBV7-3 to TRBJ2-5; no firm D call. CDR3 length: 13 residues. Germline lookup yields CDR1 SGHTA and CDR2 FQGTGA. Trimming stripped 1 base from V and 4 bases from J, with 7 bases between. The CDR3 nucleotides are TGTGCCAGCAGCTTAATAGCCGGAGAGACCCAGTACTTC. Translated: CASSLIAGETQYF.

V usage is TRBV14 and J usage is TRBJ1-4; 8 bases fit TRBD1. Germline trimming cut 3 bases from V and 7 bases from J; bases unmatched to any gene: 4. CDR3 length equals 14 residues. The germline gives CDR1 SGHDN, CDR2 FVKESK. The CDR3 region has the DNA TGTGCCAGCAGCCAGACAGGGGTTGGTGAAAAACTGTTTTTT. Protein: CASSQTGVGEKLFF. The full variable domain, completed using reference TRBV14 and TRBJ1-4, is EAGVTQFPSHSVIEKGQTVTLRCDPISGHDNLYWYRRVMGKEIKFLLHFVKESKQDESGMPNNRFLAERTGGTYSTLKVQPAELEDSGVYFCASSQTGVGEKLFFGSGTQLSVL.

This clone was counted only a few times. One end of the junction is discordant with germline, which a read error may explain. V is TRBV7-2 and J is TRBJ1-2, with 8 bases identical to TRBD1. The CDR3 runs 15 residues. Germline V gives CDR1 SGHTA, CDR2 FQGNSA. The CDR3 bases are TGCGCCAGCAGCCAGTTGACCTGGACAGGGAAAGGCTACACCTTC. This encodes CASSQLTWTGKGYTF.

This clone occurred a few times. The CDR3 reads CASSQGQEGTEAFF. The CDR3, as DNA: TGCGCCAGCAGCCAAGGTCAGGAGGGCACTGAAGCTTTCTTT. The chain uses TRBV4-3 and TRBJ1-1; no reliable D call. The CDR3 length is 14 residues. V gave up 1 base and J gave up 4 bases, with 10 bases separating them. CDR1 is LGHNA, CDR2 YSLEER, per germline.